The rows below give T cell receptor beta chains drawn from one sample of a study of cytomegalovirus exposure and HLA in healthy donors. Clones were sequenced by immunoSEQ multiplex PCR, and TCRdb holds only the in-frame ones, with some missing. The table has some 98,000 clones, around 80% seen once. The sequencing sample was made of PBMCs. Receptors originate from a human donor in good health. The CDR3 runs from the conserved cysteine through the conserved F or W. Each record gives: CDR3 DNA, CDR3 protein, J gene, clone size, D gene, V gene, CDR3 length. A D gene is named only where the DNA matches it firmly. Clone size is shown for a subset of rows, as once, few, many or a class of expanded clone.

cdr3_nt: TGCGCCAGCAGCTTGGGCCTACAGGGGTCGGAGACCCAGTACTTC
cdr3_aa: CASSLGLQGSETQYF
j_call: TRBJ2-5
clone_size: .
d_call: TRBD1
v_call: TRBV5-1
cdr3_length: 15

cdr3_nt: TGTGCTAGTCGCGGACAGGGAAACGAGCAGTACTTC
cdr3_aa: CASRGQGNEQYF
j_call: TRBJ2-7
clone_size: .
d_call: TRBD1
v_call: TRBV12-5
cdr3_length: 12

cdr3_nt: TGTGCCAGCTTAGAACGGGAGTACAATGAGCAGTTCTTC
cdr3_aa: CASLEREYNEQFF
j_call: TRBJ2-1
clone_size: .
d_call: .
v_call: TRBV2
cdr3_length: 13

cdr3_nt: TGTGCTAGTGGCAATGGACTAGCGGCATACGAGCAGTACTTC
cdr3_aa: CASGNGLAAYEQYF
j_call: TRBJ2-7
clone_size: .
d_call: TRBD2
v_call: TRBV12-5
cdr3_length: 14

cdr3_nt: TGTGCCAGCGAACAGGGGAGTTTATGTGAAGCTTTCTTT
cdr3_aa: CASEQGSLCEAFF
j_call: TRBJ1-1
clone_size: .
d_call: TRBD1
v_call: TRBV2
cdr3_length: 13

cdr3_nt: TGCGCCAGCACTGGAGTTAATAGCAATCAGCCCCAGCATTTT
cdr3_aa: CASTGVNSNQPQHF
j_call: TRBJ1-5
clone_size: .
d_call: .
v_call: TRBV10-2
cdr3_length: 14

cdr3_nt: TGCAGCGCCGCTCACGAGGAGCAGTTCTTC
cdr3_aa: CSAAHEEQFF
j_call: TRBJ2-1
clone_size: .
d_call: .
v_call: TRBV29-1
cdr3_length: 10

cdr3_nt: TGTGCCAGCAGCTTGGATAGGGGGCTCAACTACGAGCAGTACTTC
cdr3_aa: CASSLDRGLNYEQYF
j_call: TRBJ2-7
clone_size: few
d_call: TRBD1
v_call: TRBV5-6
cdr3_length: 15

cdr3_nt: TGTGCCAGTAGTGTGGACAGGGCGGGGTCCACTGAAGCTTTCTTT
cdr3_aa: CASSVDRAGSTEAFF
j_call: TRBJ1-1
clone_size: .
d_call: TRBD1
v_call: TRBV19
cdr3_length: 15

cdr3_nt: TGTGCCAGCAGTCGTTACCAGGGACAGACTGAAGCTTTCTTT
cdr3_aa: CASSRYQGQTEAFF
j_call: TRBJ1-1
clone_size: .
d_call: TRBD1
v_call: TRBV6-6
cdr3_length: 14

cdr3_nt: TGTGCCAGCAGTCTACAGGGGGCAATTGAAGCTTTCTTT
cdr3_aa: CASSLQGAIEAFF
j_call: TRBJ1-1
clone_size: .
d_call: TRBD1
v_call: TRBV6-1
cdr3_length: 13

cdr3_nt: TGTGCAAGTCGCTTAGGCCGTGGCGCGTGGCCCGGGACAGGGGGCGTCTTGGTTTACACTGAAGCTTTCTTT
cdr3_aa: CASRLGRGAWPGTGGVLVYTEAFF
j_call: TRBJ1-1
clone_size: .
d_call: .
v_call: TRBV12-2
cdr3_length: 24

cdr3_nt: TGTGCCAGCAGCTCTACAGGGGGCACAGGAGGCTACACCTTC
cdr3_aa: CASSSTGGTGGYTF
j_call: TRBJ1-2
clone_size: .
d_call: TRBD1
v_call: TRBV7-2
cdr3_length: 14

cdr3_nt: TGTGCCAGCAGAAAGCGGGGTGAGGGGCGCGCGTCTGAACGCACAGATACGCAGTATTTT
cdr3_aa: CASRKRGEGRASERTDTQYF
j_call: TRBJ2-3
clone_size: .
d_call: TRBD2
v_call: TRBV5-5
cdr3_length: 20

cdr3_nt: TGTGCCAGCGGGAATAGCGGGGTCTCCTACAATGAGCAGTTCTTC
cdr3_aa: CASGNSGVSYNEQFF
j_call: TRBJ2-1
clone_size: .
d_call: TRBD2
v_call: TRBV6-5
cdr3_length: 15

cdr3_nt: TGTGCCAGCAGTGAAAGCGGGGGGTTCAATGAGCAGTTCTTC
cdr3_aa: CASSESGGFNEQFF
j_call: TRBJ2-1
clone_size: .
d_call: TRBD2
v_call: TRBV2
cdr3_length: 14

cdr3_nt: TGTGCCAGCAGCTTAGAGTTTTGGGACAAGAACATTCAGTACTTC
cdr3_aa: CASSLEFWDKNIQYF
j_call: TRBJ2-4
clone_size: .
d_call: .
v_call: TRBV11-3
cdr3_length: 15

cdr3_nt: TGTGCCAGCAGCTCCCAGGAGGGTCGGTCCTACAATGAGCAGTTCTTC
cdr3_aa: CASSSQEGRSYNEQFF
j_call: TRBJ2-1
clone_size: .
d_call: .
v_call: TRBV7-6
cdr3_length: 16

cdr3_nt: TGTGCCAGCAGTGAACAGGCCAGGGGTCAAATCTATGGCTACACCTTC
cdr3_aa: CASSEQARGQIYGYTF
j_call: TRBJ1-2
clone_size: once
d_call: .
v_call: TRBV6-1
cdr3_length: 16

cdr3_nt: TGTGCCAGCAGTGCTCCGAGACAGGGGTCCTATTCTAACTATGGCTACACCTTC
cdr3_aa: CASSAPRQGSYSNYGYTF
j_call: TRBJ1-2
clone_size: .
d_call: TRBD1
v_call: TRBV6-1
cdr3_length: 18

cdr3_nt: TGTGCCAGTAGAGCGGACAGAAACACTGAAGCTTTCTTT
cdr3_aa: CASRADRNTEAFF
j_call: TRBJ1-1
clone_size: .
d_call: .
v_call: TRBV2
cdr3_length: 13

cdr3_nt: TGTGCCAGTAGTATTTTAGTGGGAGGCGAGCAGTACTTC
cdr3_aa: CASSILVGGEQYF
j_call: TRBJ2-7
clone_size: .
d_call: .
v_call: TRBV19
cdr3_length: 13

cdr3_nt: TGTGCCAGCAGTCCACAGGGGAGGCCTAATTCACCCCTCCACTTT
cdr3_aa: CASSPQGRPNSPLHF
j_call: TRBJ1-6
clone_size: .
d_call: TRBD1
v_call: TRBV27
cdr3_length: 15